The clone carrying this T cell receptor beta chain was counted only a few times. The antigen is unknown. Every participant gave one or more pre-ART and two or more post-ART PBMC samples. The entry originates in a study of long-term antiretroviral therapy in people with HIV. Study results and limitations: ART was followed by higher diversity that remained below transplant donor controls. Clones expanded before ART dominated the repertoire at all time points.

CDR1 and CDR2 from the germline V gene are ENHRY and SYGVKD. Trimming removed 0 bases from V and 7 bases from J, with 18 bases in between. The CDR3 is made up of 16 amino acids. Survey-level immunoSEQ v3.0 assays were run. Sequencing set out to capture roughly 40,000-50,000 T-cell genomes per sample. This table comes from immunoSEQ multiplex PCR, and its TCRdb copy is limited to in-frame clones, with some not included. The table lists 20,000 to 25,000 clones, about 81% of them singletons. The receptor's source is a man aged 30 to 39 with HIV. The specimen comprised unsorted PBMCs, sampled 1.5 years after starting antiretroviral therapy. The J gene is TRBJ1-2, the V gene TRBV10-3, with D maybe TRBD1 (5 bases). Here the CDR3 DNA reads TGTGCCATCAGTGAGTCGATGTCTATTCCAGGGCTTGGCTACACCTTC. It is translated as CAISESMSIPGLGYTF.